The entry below describes one TCR beta chain. This entry comes from a study of blood T cell repertoires in COVID-19. Study-level information: The United States, Italy and Spain provided the acute and convalescent COVID-19 samples. T cells, B-cell-depleted T cells, or PBMCs provided the cDNA or gDNA that served as material.

The CDR3 extends over 14 amino acids. Trimming removed 1 base from V and 2 bases from J, with 6 bases in between. Germline loops: CDR1 LNHDA, CDR2 SQIVND (reference sequence). As handled by the study authors: From reference gene primer amplification, estimates of nucleated cell counts were derived. Clones were read by immunoSEQ multiplex PCR, and TCRdb kept only the in-frame ones, dropping some. V and J calls and clone size are given by that table; D and trimming were obtained from the DNA. The data show 75,000 to 90,000 clones, more than 85% seen once. Material for sequencing was peripheral blood. The TCR comes from an elderly man with active or convalescent COVID-19. The V and J genes are TRBV19 and TRBJ1-3; no firm D call. CDR3 DNA sequence: TGTGCCAGTAGTATAGGACTCGCTGGAAACACCATATATTTT. This codes for CASSIGLAGNTIYF.